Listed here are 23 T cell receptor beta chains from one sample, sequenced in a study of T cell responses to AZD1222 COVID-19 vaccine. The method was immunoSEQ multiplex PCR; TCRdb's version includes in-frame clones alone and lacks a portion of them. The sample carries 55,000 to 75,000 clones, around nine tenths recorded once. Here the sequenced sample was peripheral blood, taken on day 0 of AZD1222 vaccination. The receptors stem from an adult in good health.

Here the CDR3 reads CASSDKTQYF. The DNA of the CDR3 is TGTGCCAGCAGTGATAAGACCCAGTACTTC. The rearrangement links TRBV2 to TRBJ2-5; D is ambiguous. Looked up from germline, CDR1 is SNHLY and CDR2 is FYNNEI. V lost 3 bases, J lost 6 bases, and 2 bases lay in between. The CDR3 runs to 10 residues.

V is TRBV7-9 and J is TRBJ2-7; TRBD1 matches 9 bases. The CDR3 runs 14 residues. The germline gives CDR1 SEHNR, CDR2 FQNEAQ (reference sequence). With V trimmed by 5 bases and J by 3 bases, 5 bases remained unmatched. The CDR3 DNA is TGTGCCAGCAGCAGGGGACAGGGACTCTACGAGCAGTACTTC. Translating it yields CASSRGQGLYEQYF.

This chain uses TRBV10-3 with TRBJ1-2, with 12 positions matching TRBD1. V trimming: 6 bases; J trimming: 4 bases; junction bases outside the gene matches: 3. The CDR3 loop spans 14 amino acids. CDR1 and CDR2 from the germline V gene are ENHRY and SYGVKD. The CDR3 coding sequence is TGTGCCATCAGCGGGACAGGGGGCGGCTATGGCTACACCTTC. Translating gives CAISGTGGGYGYTF.

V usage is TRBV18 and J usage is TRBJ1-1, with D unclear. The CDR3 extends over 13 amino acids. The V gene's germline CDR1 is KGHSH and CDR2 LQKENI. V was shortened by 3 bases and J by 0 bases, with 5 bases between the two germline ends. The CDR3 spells CASSPGLNTEAFF. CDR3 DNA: TGTGCCAGCTCACCGGGTCTGAACACTGAAGCTTTCTTT. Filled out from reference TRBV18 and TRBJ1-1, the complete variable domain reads NAGVMQNPRHLVRRRGQEARLRCSPMKGHSHVYWYRQLPEEGLKFMVYLQKENIIDESGMPKERFSAEFPKEGPSILRIQQVVRGDSAAYFCASSPGLNTEAFFGQGTRLTVV.

The CDR3 sequence is CASSLVGGGGNEQFF. The CDR3 coding sequence is TGTGCCAGCAGCTTGGTTGGGGGCGGTGGGAATGAGCAGTTCTTC. The chain combines TRBV5-8 with TRBJ2-1; D possibly corresponds to TRBD1 (6 bases). Germline CDR1 reads SGHTS; CDR2 reads YDEGEE. Deletions cut 0 bases from V and 7 bases from J, with 14 bases between. The CDR3 consists of 15 residues.

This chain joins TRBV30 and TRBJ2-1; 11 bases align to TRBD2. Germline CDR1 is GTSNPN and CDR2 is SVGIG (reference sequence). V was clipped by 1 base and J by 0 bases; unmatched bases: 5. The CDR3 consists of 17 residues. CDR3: CAWSGLAGKNSYNEQFF. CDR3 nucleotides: TGTGCCTGGAGTGGACTAGCGGGGAAAAACTCCTACAATGAGCAGTTCTTC.

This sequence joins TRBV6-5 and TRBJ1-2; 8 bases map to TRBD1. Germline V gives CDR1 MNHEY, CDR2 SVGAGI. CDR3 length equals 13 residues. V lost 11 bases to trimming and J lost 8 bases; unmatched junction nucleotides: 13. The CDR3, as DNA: TGTGCCGACAGGGAACAGGGGGGGGTAGGCTACACCTTC. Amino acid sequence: CADREQGGVGYTF.

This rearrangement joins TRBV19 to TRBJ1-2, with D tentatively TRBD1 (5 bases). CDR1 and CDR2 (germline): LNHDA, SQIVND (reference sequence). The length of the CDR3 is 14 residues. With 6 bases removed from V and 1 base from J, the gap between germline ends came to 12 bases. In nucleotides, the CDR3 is TGTGCCAGTAGCAGGGACTTTCTTAACTATGGCTACACCTTC. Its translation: CASSRDFLNYGYTF.

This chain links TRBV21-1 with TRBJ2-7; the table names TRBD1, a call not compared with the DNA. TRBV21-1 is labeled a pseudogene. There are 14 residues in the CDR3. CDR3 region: CATEDREVVGEQYF. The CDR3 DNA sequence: TGTGCCACCGAAGACAGGGAGGTTGTGGGCGAGCAGTACTTC.

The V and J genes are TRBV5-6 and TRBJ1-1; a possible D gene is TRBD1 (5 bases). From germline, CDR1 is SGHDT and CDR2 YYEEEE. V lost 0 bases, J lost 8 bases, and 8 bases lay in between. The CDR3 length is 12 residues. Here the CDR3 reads CASSLVRAEAFF. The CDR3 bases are TGTGCCAGCAGCTTGGTCAGGGCAGAAGCTTTCTTT.

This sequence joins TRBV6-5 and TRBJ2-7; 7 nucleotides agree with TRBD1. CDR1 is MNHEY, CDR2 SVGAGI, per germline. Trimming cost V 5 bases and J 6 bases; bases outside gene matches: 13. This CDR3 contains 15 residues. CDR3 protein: CASSHQTGRLGEQYF. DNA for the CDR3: TGTGCCAGCAGTCATCAGACAGGGCGTTTGGGCGAGCAGTACTTC.

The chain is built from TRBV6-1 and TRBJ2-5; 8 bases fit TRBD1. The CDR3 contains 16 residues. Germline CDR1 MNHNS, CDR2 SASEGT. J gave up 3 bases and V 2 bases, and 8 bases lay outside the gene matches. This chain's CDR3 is CASSERRTGSKETQYF. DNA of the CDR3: TGTGCCAGCAGTGAAAGGAGGACAGGGAGCAAAGAGACCCAGTACTTC.

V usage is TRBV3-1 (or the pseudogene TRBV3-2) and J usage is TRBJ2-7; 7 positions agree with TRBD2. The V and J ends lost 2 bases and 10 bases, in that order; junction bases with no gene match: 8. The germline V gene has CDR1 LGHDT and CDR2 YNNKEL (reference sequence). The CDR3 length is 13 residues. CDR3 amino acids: CASSQSGGRFQYF. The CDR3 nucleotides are TGTGCCAGCAGCCAAAGTGGCGGGAGATTTCAGTACTTC.

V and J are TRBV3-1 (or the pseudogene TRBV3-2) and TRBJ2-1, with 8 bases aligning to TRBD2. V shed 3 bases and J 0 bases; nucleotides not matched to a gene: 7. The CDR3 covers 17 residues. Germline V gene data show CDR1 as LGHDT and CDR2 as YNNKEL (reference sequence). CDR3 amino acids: CASSHQAGASSYNEQFF. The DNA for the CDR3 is TGTGCCAGCAGCCACCAAGCGGGGGCGAGCTCCTACAATGAGCAGTTCTTC.

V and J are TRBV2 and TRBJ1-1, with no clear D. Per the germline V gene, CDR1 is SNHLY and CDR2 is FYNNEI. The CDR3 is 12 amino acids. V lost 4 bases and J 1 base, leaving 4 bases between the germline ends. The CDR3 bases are TGTGCCAGCAGTGTTGAGAACACTGAAGCTTTCTTT. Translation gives CASSVENTEAFF.

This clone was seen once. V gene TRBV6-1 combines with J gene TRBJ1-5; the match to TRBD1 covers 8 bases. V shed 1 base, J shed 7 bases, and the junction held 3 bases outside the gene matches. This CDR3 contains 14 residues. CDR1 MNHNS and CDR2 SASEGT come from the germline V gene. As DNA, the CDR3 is TGTGCCAGCAGTGAAGTGACAGGGGACCAGCCCCAGCATTTT. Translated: CASSEVTGDQPQHF.

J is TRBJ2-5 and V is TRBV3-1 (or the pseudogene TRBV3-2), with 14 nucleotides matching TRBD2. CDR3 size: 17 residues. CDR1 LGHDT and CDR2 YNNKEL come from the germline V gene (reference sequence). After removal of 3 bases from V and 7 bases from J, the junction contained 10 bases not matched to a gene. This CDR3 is CASSHSGTSGGFGTQYF. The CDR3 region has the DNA TGTGCCAGCAGCCATTCCGGGACTAGCGGGGGATTTGGGACCCAGTACTTC.

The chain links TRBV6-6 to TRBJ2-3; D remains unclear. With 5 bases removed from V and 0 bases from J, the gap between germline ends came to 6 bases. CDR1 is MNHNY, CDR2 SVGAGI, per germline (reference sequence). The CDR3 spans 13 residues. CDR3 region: CASSAHSTDTQYF. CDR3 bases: TGTGCCAGCAGTGCCCATAGCACAGATACGCAGTATTTT.

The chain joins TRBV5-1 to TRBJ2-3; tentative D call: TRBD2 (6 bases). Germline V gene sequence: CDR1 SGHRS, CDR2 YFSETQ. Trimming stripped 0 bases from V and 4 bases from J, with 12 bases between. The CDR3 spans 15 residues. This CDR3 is CASSLGLGGADTQYF. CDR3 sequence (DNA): TGCGCCAGCAGCTTGGGGCTCGGGGGAGCAGATACGCAGTATTTT.

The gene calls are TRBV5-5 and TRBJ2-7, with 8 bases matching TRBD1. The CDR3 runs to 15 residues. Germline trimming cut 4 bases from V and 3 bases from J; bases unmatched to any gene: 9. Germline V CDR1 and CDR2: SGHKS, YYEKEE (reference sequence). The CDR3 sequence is CASSPGTGNHYEQYF. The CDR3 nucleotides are TGTGCCAGCAGCCCGGGGACAGGCAACCACTACGAGCAGTACTTC.

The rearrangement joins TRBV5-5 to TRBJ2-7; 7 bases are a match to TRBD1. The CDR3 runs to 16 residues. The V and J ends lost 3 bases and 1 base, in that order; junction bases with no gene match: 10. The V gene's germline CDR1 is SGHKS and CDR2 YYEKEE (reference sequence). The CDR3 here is CASSSVPGQRSYEQYF. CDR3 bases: TGTGCCAGCAGCTCTGTTCCGGGACAGCGTTCCTACGAGCAGTACTTC. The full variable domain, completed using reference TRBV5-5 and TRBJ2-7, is DAGVTQSPTHLIKTRGQQVTLRCSPISGHKSVSWYQQVLGQGPQFIFQYYEKEERGRGNFPDRFSARQFPNYSSELNVNALLLGDSALYLCASSSVPGQRSYEQYFGPGTRLTVT.

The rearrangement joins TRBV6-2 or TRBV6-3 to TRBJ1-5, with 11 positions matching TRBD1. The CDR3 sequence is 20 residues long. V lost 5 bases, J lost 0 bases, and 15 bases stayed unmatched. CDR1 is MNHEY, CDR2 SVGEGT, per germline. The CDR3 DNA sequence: TGTGCCAGCAGTACCGGATTACCGGACAGGGGGCTTTATAGCAATCAGCCCCAGCATTTT. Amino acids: CASSTGLPDRGLYSNQPQHF.

In DNA form, the CDR3 reads TGTGCCAGCAGGAAGGAAGGGGGCGAGTATCAGCCCCAGCATTTT. Translation gives CASRKEGGEYQPQHF. The chain links TRBV2 to TRBJ1-5, with 7 bases lining up with TRBD1. V lost 6 bases, J lost 5 bases, and 10 bases stayed unmatched. Germline CDR1 SNHLY, CDR2 FYNNEI. The CDR3 runs 15 residues.